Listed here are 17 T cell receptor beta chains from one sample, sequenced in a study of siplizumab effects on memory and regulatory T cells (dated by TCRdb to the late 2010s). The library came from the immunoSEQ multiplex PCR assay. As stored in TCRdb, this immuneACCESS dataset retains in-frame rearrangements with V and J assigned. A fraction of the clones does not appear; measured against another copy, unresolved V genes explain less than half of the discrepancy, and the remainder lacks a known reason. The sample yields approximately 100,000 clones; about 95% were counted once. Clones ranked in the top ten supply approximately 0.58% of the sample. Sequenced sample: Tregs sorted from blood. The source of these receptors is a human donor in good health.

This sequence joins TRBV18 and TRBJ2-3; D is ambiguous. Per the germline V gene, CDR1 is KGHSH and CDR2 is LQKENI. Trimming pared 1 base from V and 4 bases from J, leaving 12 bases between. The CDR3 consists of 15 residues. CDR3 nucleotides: TGTGCCAGCTCACCACGTGGGTTGGGGTCAGATACGCAGTATTTT. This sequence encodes CASSPRGLGSDTQYF.

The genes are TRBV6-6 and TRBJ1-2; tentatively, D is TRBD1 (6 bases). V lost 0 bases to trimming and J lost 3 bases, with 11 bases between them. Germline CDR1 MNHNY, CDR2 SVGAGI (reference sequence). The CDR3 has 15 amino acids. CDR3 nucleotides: TGTGCCAGCAGTTACTCCGGACAGATGCACTATGGCTACACCTTC. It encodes CASSYSGQMHYGYTF.

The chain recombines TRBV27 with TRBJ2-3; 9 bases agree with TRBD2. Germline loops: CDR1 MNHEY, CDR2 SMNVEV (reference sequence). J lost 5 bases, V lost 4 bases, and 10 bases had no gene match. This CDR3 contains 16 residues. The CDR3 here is CASSSIAGVGGDTQYF. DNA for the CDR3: TGTGCCAGCAGTTCAATAGCGGGAGTGGGTGGAGATACGCAGTATTTT.

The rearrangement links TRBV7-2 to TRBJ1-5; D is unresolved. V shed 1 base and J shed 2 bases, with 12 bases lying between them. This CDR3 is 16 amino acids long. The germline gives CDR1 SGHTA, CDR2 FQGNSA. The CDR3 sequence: CASSLVVSLGNQPQHF. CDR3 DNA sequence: TGTGCCAGCAGCTTAGTGGTGTCGTTAGGCAATCAGCCCCAGCATTTT.

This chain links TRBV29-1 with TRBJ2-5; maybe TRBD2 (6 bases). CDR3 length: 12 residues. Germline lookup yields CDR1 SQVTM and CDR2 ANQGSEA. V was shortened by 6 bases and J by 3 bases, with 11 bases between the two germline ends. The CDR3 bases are TGCAGCGTATCTAGCGTTGAAGAGACCCAGTACTTC. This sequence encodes CSVSSVEETQYF.

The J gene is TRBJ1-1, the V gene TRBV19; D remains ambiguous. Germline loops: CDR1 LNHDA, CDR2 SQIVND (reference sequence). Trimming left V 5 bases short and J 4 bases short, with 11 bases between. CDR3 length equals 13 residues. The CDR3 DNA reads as TGTGCCAGTAGTTGGCGCTGGGGCACTGAAGCTTTCTTT. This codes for CASSWRWGTEAFF.

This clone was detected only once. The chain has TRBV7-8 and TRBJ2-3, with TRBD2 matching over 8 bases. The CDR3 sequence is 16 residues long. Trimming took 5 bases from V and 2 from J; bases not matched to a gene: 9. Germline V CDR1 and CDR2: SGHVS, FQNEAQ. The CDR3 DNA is TGTGCCAGCAGCCATGCCCCGGGACTAGTCACAGATACGCAGTATTTT. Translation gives CASSHAPGLVTDTQYF.

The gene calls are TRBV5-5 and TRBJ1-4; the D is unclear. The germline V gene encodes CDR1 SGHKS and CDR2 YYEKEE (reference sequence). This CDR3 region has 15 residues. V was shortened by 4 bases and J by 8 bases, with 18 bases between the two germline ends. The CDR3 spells CASSPVSLIGEKLFF. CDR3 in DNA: TGTGCCAGCAGCCCAGTCAGCCTTATAGGGGAAAAACTGTTTTTT.

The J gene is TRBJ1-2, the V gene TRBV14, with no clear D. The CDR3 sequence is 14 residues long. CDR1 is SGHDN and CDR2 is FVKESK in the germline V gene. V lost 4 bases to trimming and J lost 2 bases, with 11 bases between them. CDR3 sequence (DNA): TGTGCCAGCAGCCCCGCCTCATTAAACTATGGCTACACCTTC. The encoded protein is CASSPASLNYGYTF.

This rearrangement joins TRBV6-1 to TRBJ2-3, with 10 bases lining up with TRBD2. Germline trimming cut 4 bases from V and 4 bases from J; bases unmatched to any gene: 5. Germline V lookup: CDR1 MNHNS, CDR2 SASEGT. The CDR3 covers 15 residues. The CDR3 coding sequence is TGTGCCAGCAGTGTGGGGACTAGCGTTGCAGATACGCAGTATTTT. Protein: CASSVGTSVADTQYF.

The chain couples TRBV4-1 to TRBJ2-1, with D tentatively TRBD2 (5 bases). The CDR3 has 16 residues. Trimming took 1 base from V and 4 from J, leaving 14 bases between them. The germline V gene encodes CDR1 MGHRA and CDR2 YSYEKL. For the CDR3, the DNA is TGCGCCAGCAGCCAAGTCTCCGAGCGGAGATACAATGAGCAGTTCTTC. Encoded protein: CASSQVSERRYNEQFF.

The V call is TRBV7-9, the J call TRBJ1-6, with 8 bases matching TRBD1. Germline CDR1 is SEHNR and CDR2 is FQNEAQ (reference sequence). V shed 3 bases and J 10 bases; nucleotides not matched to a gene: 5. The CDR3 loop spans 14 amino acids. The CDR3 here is CASSFGQGGSPLHF. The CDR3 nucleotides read TGTGCCAGCAGCTTTGGACAGGGTGGGTCACCCCTCCACTTT.

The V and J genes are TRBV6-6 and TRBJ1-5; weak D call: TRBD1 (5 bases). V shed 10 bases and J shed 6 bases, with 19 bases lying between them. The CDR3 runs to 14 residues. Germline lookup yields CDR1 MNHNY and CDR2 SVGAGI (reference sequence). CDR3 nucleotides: TGTGCCACCACCACCCCCCTGAGGGGTCAGCCCCAGCATTTT. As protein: CATTTPLRGQPQHF.

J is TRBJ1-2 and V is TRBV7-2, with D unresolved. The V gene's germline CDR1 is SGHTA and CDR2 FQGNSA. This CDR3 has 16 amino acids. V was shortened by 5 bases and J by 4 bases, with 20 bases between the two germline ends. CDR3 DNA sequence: TGTGCCAGCAGCCCACTGGAAGTAACTTTGGCCTATGGCTACACCTTC. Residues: CASSPLEVTLAYGYTF.

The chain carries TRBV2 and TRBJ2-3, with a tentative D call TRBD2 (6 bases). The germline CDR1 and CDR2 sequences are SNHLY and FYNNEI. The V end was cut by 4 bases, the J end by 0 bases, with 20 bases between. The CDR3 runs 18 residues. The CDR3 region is CASSVQRDSPTSTDTQYF. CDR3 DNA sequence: TGTGCCAGCAGTGTTCAACGGGACTCACCAACCAGCACAGATACGCAGTATTTT. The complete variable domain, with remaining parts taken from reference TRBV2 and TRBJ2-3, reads EPEVTQTPSHQVTQMGQEVILRCVPISNHLYFYWYRQILGQKVEFLVSFYNNEISEKSEIFDDQFSVERPDGSNFTLKIRSTKLEDSAMYFCASSVQRDSPTSTDTQYFGPGTRLTVL.

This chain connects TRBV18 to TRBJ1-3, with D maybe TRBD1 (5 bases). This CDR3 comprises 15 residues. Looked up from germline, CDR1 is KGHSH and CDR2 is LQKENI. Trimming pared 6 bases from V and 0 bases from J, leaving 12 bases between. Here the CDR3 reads CASSRGTSSGNTIYF. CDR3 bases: TGTGCCAGCTCGCGGGGGACCTCCTCTGGAAACACCATATATTTT.

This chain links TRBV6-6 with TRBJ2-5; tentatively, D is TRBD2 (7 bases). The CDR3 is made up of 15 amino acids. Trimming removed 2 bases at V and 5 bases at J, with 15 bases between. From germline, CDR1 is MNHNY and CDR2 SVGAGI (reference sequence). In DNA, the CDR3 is TGTGCCAGCAGTTACGGGGGGGCGATGAAGGAGACCCAGTACTTC. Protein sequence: CASSYGGAMKETQYF.